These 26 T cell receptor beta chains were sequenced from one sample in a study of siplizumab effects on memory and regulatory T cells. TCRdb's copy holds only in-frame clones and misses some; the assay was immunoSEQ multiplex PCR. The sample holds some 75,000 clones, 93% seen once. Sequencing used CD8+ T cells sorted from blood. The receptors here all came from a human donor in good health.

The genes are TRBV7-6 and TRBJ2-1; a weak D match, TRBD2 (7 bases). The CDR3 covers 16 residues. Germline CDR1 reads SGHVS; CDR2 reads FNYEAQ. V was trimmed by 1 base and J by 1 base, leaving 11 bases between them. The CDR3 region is CASSLGTAGSYNEQFF. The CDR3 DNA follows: TGTGCCAGCAGCTTAGGGACAGCGGGGTCCTACAATGAGCAGTTCTTC.

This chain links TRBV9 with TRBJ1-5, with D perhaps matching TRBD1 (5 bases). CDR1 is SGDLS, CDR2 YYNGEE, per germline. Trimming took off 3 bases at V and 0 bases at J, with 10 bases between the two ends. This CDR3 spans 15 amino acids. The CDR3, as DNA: TGTGCCAGCAGCGGACGGGGGGATAGCAATCAGCCCCAGCATTTT. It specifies CASSGRGDSNQPQHF.

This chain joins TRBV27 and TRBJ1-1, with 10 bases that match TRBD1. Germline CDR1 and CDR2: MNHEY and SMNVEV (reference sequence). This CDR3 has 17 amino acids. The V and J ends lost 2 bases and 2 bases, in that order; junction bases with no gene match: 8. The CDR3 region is CASSLRGQGLENTEAFF. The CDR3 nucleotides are TGTGCCAGCAGTTTAAGGGGACAGGGGTTAGAAAACACTGAAGCTTTCTTT.

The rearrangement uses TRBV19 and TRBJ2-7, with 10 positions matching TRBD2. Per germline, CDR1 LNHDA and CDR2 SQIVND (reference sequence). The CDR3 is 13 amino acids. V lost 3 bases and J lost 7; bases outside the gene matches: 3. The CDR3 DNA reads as TGTGCCAGTAGTATGGCGACTAGCGGGGAGCAGTACTTC. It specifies CASSMATSGEQYF.

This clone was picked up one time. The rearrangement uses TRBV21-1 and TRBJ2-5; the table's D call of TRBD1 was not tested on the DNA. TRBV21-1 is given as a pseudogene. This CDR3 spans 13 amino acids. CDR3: CASRDRGEETQYF. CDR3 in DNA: TGTGCCAGCAGGGACAGGGGGGAAGAGACCCAGTACTTC.

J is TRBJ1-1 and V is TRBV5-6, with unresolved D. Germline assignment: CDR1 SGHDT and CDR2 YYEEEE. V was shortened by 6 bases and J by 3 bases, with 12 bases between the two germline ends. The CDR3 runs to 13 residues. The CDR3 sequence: CASNGNGDTEAFF. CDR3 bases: TGTGCCAGCAACGGGAATGGGGACACTGAAGCTTTCTTT.

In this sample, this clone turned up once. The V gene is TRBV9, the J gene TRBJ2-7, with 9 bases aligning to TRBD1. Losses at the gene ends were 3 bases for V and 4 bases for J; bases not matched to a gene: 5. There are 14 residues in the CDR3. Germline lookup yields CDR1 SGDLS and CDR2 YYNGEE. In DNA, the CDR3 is TGTGCCAGCAGCGCAACAGGGGGCGGTTACGAGCAGTACTTC. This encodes CASSATGGGYEQYF.

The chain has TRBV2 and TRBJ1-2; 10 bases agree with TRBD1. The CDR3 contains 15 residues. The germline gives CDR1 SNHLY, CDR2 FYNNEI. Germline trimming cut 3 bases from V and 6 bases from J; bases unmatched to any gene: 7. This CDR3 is CASSETGGQVHGYTF. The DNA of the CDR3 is TGTGCCAGCAGTGAGACAGGGGGCCAAGTACATGGCTACACCTTC.

CDR3 region: CVRSLAREGNTIYF. The DNA for the CDR3 is TGTGTCAGAAGCTTAGCGCGGGAGGGAAACACCATATATTTT. This chain uses TRBV7-5 with TRBJ1-3. TRBV7-5 is marked as a pseudogene. The CDR3 extends over 14 amino acids.

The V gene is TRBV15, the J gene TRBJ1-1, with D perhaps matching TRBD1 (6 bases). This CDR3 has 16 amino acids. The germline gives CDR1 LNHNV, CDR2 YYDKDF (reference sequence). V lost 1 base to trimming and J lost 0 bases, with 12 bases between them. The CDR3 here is CATSRGQDHLNTEAFF. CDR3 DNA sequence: TGTGCCACCAGCAGAGGACAGGATCATCTGAACACTGAAGCTTTCTTT. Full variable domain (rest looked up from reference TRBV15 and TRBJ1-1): DAMVIQNPRYQVTQFGKPVTLSCSQTLNHNVMYWYQQKSSQAPKLLFHYYDKDFNNEADTPDNFQSRRPNTSFCFLDIRSPGLGDTAMYLCATSRGQDHLNTEAFFGQGTRLTVV.

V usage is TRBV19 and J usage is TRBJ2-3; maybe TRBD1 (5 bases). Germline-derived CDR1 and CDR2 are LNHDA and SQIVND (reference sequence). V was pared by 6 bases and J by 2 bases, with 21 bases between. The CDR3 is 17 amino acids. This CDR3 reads CASSPNPPQDTTDTQYF. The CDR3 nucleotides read TGTGCCAGTAGCCCCAACCCCCCCCAGGACACCACAGATACGCAGTATTTT. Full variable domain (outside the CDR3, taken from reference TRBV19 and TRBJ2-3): DGGITQSPKYLFRKEGQNVTLSCEQNLNHDAMYWYRQDPGQGLRLIYYSQIVNDFQKGDIAEGYSVSREKKESFPLTVTSAQKNPTAFYLCASSPNPPQDTTDTQYFGPGTRLTVL.

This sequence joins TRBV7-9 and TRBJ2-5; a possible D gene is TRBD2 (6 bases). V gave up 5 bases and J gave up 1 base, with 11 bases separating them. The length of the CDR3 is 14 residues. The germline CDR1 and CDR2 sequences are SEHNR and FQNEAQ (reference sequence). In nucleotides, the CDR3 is TGTGCCAGCAGCCTTGGGACTGGCCAAGAGACCCAGTACTTC. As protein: CASSLGTGQETQYF. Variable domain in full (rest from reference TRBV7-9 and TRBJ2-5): DTGVSQNPRHKITKRGQNVTFRCDPISEHNRLYWYRQTLGQGPEFLTYFQNEAQLEKSRLLSDRFSAERPKGSFSTLEIQRTEQGDSAMYLCASSLGTGQETQYFGPGTRLLVL.

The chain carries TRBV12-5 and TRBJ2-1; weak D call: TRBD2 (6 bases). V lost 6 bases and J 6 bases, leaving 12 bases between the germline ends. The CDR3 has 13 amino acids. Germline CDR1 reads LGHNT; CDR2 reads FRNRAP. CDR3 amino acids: CASGPGTVNEQFF. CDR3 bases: TGTGCTAGTGGCCCCGGGACTGTCAATGAGCAGTTCTTC.

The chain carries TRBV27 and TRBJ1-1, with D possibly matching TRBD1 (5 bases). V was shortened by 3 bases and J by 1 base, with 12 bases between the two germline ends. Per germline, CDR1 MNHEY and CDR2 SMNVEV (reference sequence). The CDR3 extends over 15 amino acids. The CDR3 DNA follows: TGTGCCAGCAGTTTGGGGGGGGAGGGGAACACTGAAGCTTTCTTT. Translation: CASSLGGEGNTEAFF.

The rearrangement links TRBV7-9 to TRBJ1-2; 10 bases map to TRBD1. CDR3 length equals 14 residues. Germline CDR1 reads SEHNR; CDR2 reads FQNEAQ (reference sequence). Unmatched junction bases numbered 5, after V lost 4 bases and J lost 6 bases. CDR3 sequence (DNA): TGTGCCAGCAGCTCGACAGGGGGCGCTGATGGCTACACCTTC. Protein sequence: CASSSTGGADGYTF. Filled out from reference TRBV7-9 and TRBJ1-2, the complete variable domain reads DTGVSQNPRHKITKRGQNVTFRCDPISEHNRLYWYRQTLGQGPEFLTYFQNEAQLEKSRLLSDRFSAERPKGSFSTLEIQRTEQGDSAMYLCASSSTGGADGYTFGSGTRLTVV.

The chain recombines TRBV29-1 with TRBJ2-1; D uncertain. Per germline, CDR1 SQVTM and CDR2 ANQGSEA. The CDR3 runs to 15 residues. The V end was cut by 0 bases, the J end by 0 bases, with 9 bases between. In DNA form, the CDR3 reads TGCAGCGTTGAAGATCCAGGTAGCTCCTACAATGAGCAGTTCTTC. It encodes CSVEDPGSSYNEQFF.

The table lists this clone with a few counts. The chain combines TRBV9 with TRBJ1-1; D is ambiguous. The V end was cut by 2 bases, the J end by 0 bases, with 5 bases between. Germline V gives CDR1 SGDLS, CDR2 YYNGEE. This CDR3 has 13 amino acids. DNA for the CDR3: TGTGCCAGCAGCGTCGACATGAACACTGAAGCTTTCTTT. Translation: CASSVDMNTEAFF.

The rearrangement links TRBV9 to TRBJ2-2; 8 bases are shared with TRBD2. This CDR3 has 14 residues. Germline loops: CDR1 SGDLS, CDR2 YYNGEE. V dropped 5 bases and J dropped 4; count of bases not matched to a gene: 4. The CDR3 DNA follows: TGTGCCAGCAGTGCCGGGGGGGGCACCGGGGAGCTGTTTTTT. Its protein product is CASSAGGGTGELFF.

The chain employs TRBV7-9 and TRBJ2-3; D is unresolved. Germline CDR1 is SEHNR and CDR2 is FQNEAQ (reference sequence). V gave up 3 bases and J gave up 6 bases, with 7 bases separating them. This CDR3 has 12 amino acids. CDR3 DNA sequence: TGTGCCAGCAGCTTGGACCCGGATACGCAGTATTTT. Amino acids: CASSLDPDTQYF.

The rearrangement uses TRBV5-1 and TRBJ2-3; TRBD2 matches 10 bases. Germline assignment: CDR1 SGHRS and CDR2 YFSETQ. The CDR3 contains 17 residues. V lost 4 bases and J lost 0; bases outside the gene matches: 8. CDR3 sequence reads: CASSPLGLAVSTDTQYF. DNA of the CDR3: TGCGCCAGCAGCCCCCTAGGACTAGCGGTTAGCACAGATACGCAGTATTTT.

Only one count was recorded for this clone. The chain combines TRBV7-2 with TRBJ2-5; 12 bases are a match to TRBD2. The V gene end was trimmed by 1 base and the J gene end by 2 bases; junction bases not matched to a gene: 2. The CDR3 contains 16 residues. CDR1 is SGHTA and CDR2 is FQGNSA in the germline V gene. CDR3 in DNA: TGTGCCAGCAGCTTAGATACTAGCGGGGGGCAAGAGACCCAGTACTTC. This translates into CASSLDTSGGQETQYF.

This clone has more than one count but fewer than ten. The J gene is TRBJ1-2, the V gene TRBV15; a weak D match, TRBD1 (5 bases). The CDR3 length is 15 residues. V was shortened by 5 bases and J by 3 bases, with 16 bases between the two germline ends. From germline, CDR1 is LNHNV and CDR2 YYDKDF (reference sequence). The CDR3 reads CATSPGSGLYYGYTF. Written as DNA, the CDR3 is TGTGCCACCAGCCCTGGGTCGGGACTCTACTATGGCTACACCTTC.

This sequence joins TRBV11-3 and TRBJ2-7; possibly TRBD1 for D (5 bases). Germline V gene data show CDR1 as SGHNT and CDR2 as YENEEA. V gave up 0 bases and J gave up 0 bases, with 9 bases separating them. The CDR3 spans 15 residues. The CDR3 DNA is TGTGCCAGCAGCTTAGAAACAGGTCCCTCCTACGAGCAGTACTTC. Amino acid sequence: CASSLETGPSYEQYF.

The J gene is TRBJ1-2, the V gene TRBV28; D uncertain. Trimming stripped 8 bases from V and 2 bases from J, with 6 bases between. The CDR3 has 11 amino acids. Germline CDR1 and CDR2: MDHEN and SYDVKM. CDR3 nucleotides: TGTGCCAGCGGGATGAACTATGGCTACACCTTC. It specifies CASGMNYGYTF.

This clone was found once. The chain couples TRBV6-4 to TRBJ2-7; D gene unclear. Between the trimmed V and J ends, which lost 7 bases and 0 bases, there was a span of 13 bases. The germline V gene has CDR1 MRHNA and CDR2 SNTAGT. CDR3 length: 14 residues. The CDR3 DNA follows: TGTGCCAGCAAAATCCGAGACACCTCCTACGAGCAGTACTTC. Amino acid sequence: CASKIRDTSYEQYF.

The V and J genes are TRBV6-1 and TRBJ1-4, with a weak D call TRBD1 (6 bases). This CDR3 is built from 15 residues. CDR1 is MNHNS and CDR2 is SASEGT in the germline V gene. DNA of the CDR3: TGTGCAAGGGACCGGGGGCTTGCAACTAATGAAAAACTGTTTTTT. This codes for CARDRGLATNEKLFF.